This T cell receptor beta chain was profiled in a study of T cells in localized non-small cell lung cancer. Overall study findings and caveats: Among the tissues sampled, uninvolved adjacent lung had the highest T cell clonality, above tumor. Median detection of top 100 tumor clones in adjacent lung was 57 clones. Because sequencing included only one region (of the tumor), heterogeneity remains possible. Elevated blood T cell density was associated with longer overall survival.

This clone was seen just once. Its antigen is unknown. This table comes from immunoSEQ multiplex PCR, and its TCRdb copy is limited to in-frame clones, with some not included. The sample has more than 40,000 clones; roughly 86% are singletons. Germline CDR1 reads MDHEN; CDR2 reads SYDVKM. This CDR3 is built from 13 residues. V lost 8 bases and J 10 bases, leaving 15 bases between the germline ends. The source of this sequence is a man aged 40 to 69 with stage II lung adenocarcinoma. J is TRBJ1-6 and V is TRBV28; unclear D gene. The input for sequencing was PBMCs, taken before any cancer treatment. The CDR3 nucleotides read TGTGCCAGCTTTCATGCGCCCGAATCACCCCTCCACTTT. Amino acid sequence: CASFHAPESPLHF.